These T cell receptor beta chains were read from a single sample in a study of T-cell reconstitution after alpha-beta-depleted transplantation in children. Using its own MiXCR run on the PCR reads, TCRdb lists one record per CDR3 protein. The table has about 410,000 distinct CDR3 sequences, over 20% seen once. The sequencing used PBMCs from the stem cell graft donor, collected from the stem cell graft. All receptors derive from a human donor who donated a stem cell graft to a child with acute myeloid leukemia. Both conserved end residues are part of each CDR3. A D gene is named only where the DNA matches it firmly. Only some rows state a clone size, as once, few, many or a class for expanded clones.

d_call	v_call	j_call	clone_size	cdr3_nt	cdr3_aa
TRBD1	TRBV11-1	TRBJ2-2	-	TGTGCCAGCAGCTACATCGGGACAGGGCTCCGGGACGAGAACACCGGGGAGCTGTTTTTT	CASSYIGTGLRDENTGELFF
TRBD1	TRBV6-5	TRBJ2-1	many	TGTGCCAGCAGGCCCGACAGGGACCACAATGAGCAGTTCTTC	CASRPDRDHNEQFF
-	TRBV3-1	TRBJ2-1	few	TGTGCCAGCAGCCAAGATAGCCTGAATCACAATGAGCAGTTCTTC	CASSQDSLNHNEQFF
TRBD2	TRBV6-5	TRBJ2-7	-	TGTGCCAGCAGTTACGGGACTAGCAGGACCTACGAGCAGTACTTC	CASSYGTSRTYEQYF
-	TRBV20-1	TRBJ2-7	many	TGCAGTGCTAGAGAGGACAGGGACTATCAAGAGCAGTACTTC	CSAREDRDYQEQYF
-	TRBV5-1	TRBJ1-1	few	TGCGCCAGCAGACCAGGGCAAGGGGACACTGAAGCTTTCTTT	CASRPGQGDTEAFF
-	TRBV20-1	TRBJ2-7	many	TGCAGTGTCGATGGGAAGCGGGACGAGCAGTACTTC	CSVDGKRDEQYF
-	TRBV20-1	TRBJ1-1	-	TGCAGTGGAGTAGGGAGGGGTCATGGCACTGAAGCTTTCTTT	CSGVGRGHGTEAFF
-	TRBV12-3/TRBV12-4	TRBJ2-1	-	TGTGCCAGCATAGGACCTGGGTACAATGAGCAGTTCTTC	CASIGPGYNEQFF
-	TRBV12-3/TRBV12-4	TRBJ2-7	many	TGTGCCAGCAGTAGACAGAATGGGGAGCAGTACTTC	CASSRQNGEQYF
-	TRBV20-1	TRBJ2-5	few	TGCAGTGCTAGATTGGTAATCCAAGAGACCCAGTACTTC	CSARLVIQETQYF
TRBD1	TRBV28	TRBJ2-3	-	TGTGCCAGCAGTTTGCGAGGGGGCGCCTCAACAGATACGCAGTATTTT	CASSLRGGASTDTQYF
-	TRBV5-1	TRBJ2-2	-	TGCGCCAGCAGCGTTGACAGGTCCCCCGGGGAGCTGTTTTTT	CASSVDRSPGELFF
-	TRBV28	TRBJ2-3	-	TGTGCCAGCAGTTTATTCGGCAGGAAAGCGGGACAAGGGTCAGATACGCAGTATTTT	CASSLFGRKAGQGSDTQYF
TRBD2	TRBV5-4	TRBJ2-1	-	TGTGCCAGCAGCTCTACAACCGGGACTAGTTTCAATGAGCAGTTCTTC	CASSSTTGTSFNEQFF
TRBD2	TRBV7-6	TRBJ2-1	-	TGTGCCAGCAGCTCTGAACCCTTACCGGGACTAGCGGAGGGCGGTGAGCAGTTCTTC	CASSSEPLPGLAEGGEQFF
-	TRBV20-1	TRBJ1-1	many	TGCAGTGCTAGAGATCGCGGGCGAGGGAAGTTCACTGAAGCTTTCTTT	CSARDRGRGKFTEAFF
-	TRBV5-1	TRBJ2-3	few	TGCGCCAGCAGCCCCCTGGACGGTGCTAGGGATACGCAGTATTTT	CASSPLDGARDTQYF
-	TRBV12-3/TRBV12-4	TRBJ1-2	few	TGTGCCAGCAGTTTAGTTGCCCCGCTGGGAAGCTATGGCTACACCTTC	CASSLVAPLGSYGYTF
-	TRBV5-1	TRBJ2-1	few	TGCGCCAGCAGCTTGTCCAGGGTAAAGAATGAGCAGTTCTTC	CASSLSRVKNEQFF
-	TRBV10-3	TRBJ2-7	-	TGTGCCATCAGTGAGGATGCAGGGTCCTACGAGCAGTACTTC	CAISEDAGSYEQYF
-	TRBV13	TRBJ2-1	-	TGTGCCAGCAGCTTGGGGCGGGAAGCCTACAATGAGCAGTTCTTC	CASSLGREAYNEQFF
-	TRBV20-1	TRBJ1-2	-	TGCAGTGCTCGAAACAGGGATCCCCATGGCTACACCTTC	CSARNRDPHGYTF
-	TRBV5-1	TRBJ2-5	-	TGCGCCAGCAGCTTGGCAGGGCCAGAGACCCAGTACTTC	CASSLAGPETQYF
-	TRBV4-2	TRBJ2-5	few	TGTGCCAGCAGCCAAGGAGTAAGGGCCGGGGATGAGACCCAGTACTTC	CASSQGVRAGDETQYF
-	TRBV29-1	TRBJ1-1	many	TGCAGCGTTGAAAATCGACAGTCGAACACTGAAGCTTTCTTT	CSVENRQSNTEAFF
TRBD2	TRBV29-1	TRBJ2-1	many	TGCAGCGTCGCCGGACTAGCGGGAGTGGGTGAGCAGTTCTTC	CSVAGLAGVGEQFF
TRBD2	TRBV14	TRBJ2-1	-	TGTGCCAGCAGCCAAGTCAGACGGACTAGCGGGAGGGCCGATGAGCAGTTCTTC	CASSQVRRTSGRADEQFF
-	TRBV5-1	TRBJ1-1	-	TGCGCCAGCAGCACATCACAGAAACCCAATGAAGCTTTCTTT	CASSTSQKPNEAFF
-	TRBV20-1	TRBJ2-3	few	TGCAGTGCTGAGGGGTCGAGGCTAGCGAGGGGGACAGATACGCAGTATTTT	CSAEGSRLARGTDTQYF
TRBD1	TRBV28	TRBJ1-5	many	TGTGCCAGCAGTCCCAGGGGGCCTAGCAATCAGCCCCAGCATTTT	CASSPRGPSNQPQHF
-	TRBV3-1	TRBJ1-5	many	TGTGCCAGCAGCCAAGGTTCGGGTCAGCCCCAGCATTTT	CASSQGSGQPQHF
-	TRBV29-1	TRBJ1-1	few	TGCAGCGTTGGGGGGCGGAACACTGAAGCTTTCTTT	CSVGGRNTEAFF
TRBD2	TRBV4-1	TRBJ2-7	few	TGCGCCAGCAGCCAAGAAATACCTAACCTGAGACTAGCAGTAATCTACGAGCAGTACTTC	CASSQEIPNLRLAVIYEQYF
TRBD2	TRBV29-1	TRBJ2-1	-	TGCAGCGTCGTACTAGCGGGAGTGAGTCAGGTTGTCAATGAGCAGTTCTTC	CSVVLAGVSQVVNEQFF
TRBD1	TRBV7-2	TRBJ2-1	few	TGTGCCAGCAGCTGGGACAGGAGGAGTGACAATGAGCAGTTCTTC	CASSWDRRSDNEQFF
-	TRBV4-2	TRBJ2-2	few	TGTGCCACCCAGAGGGGGAGCGAGCTGTTTTTT	CATQRGSELFF
-	TRBV2	TRBJ2-7	few	TGTGCCAGCAGTGACCTCGCGACCGACTACGAGCAGTACTTC	CASSDLATDYEQYF
-	TRBV28	TRBJ2-1	-	TGTGCCAGCAGTTACGCCAGTGGCACCATGGGTGAGCAGTTCTTC	CASSYASGTMGEQFF
-	TRBV28	TRBJ2-5	few	TGTGCCAGCAGTTTCGGAGGGGTAGGAGAGACCCAGTACTTC	CASSFGGVGETQYF
-	TRBV12-3/TRBV12-4	TRBJ2-3	many	TGTGCCACCACCCTGGGGCAGCCCACAGATACGCAGTATTTT	CATTLGQPTDTQYF
-	TRBV7-2	TRBJ2-1	few	TGTGCCAGCAGCTTAGGTCCCGACTATCATGAGCAGTTCTTC	CASSLGPDYHEQFF
TRBD1	TRBV12-3/TRBV12-4	TRBJ2-7	many	TGTGCCAGCAGCAGCCGGACAGGGCGCTACGAGCAGTACTTC	CASSSRTGRYEQYF
TRBD2	TRBV11-2	TRBJ2-2	once	TGTGCCAGCAGCTGGGCAGGGACTAGCGGGAACTTCGGGGAGCTGTTTTTT	CASSWAGTSGNFGELFF
-	TRBV7-3	TRBJ2-2	few	TGTGCCAGCATGCCCGGGTACACCGGGGAGCTGTTTTTT	CASMPGYTGELFF
TRBD1	TRBV18	TRBJ2-7	-	TGTGCCAGCTCACCAGGTCCAGGGGGCTACGAGCAGTACTTC	CASSPGPGGYEQYF
TRBD2	TRBV20-1	TRBJ2-7	-	TGCAGTGCTAGAGATCTCCTAGCGGGAGTGTACGAGCAGTACTTC	CSARDLLAGVYEQYF
-	TRBV24-1	TRBJ2-1	many	TGTGCCACCAGTGGCCCCCAATCCGAGCAGTTCTTC	CATSGPQSEQFF
-	TRBV20-1	TRBJ2-5	many	TGCAGTGCTAGTGGCGGGTACCAAGAGACCCAGTACTTC	CSASGGYQETQYF
-	TRBV12-3/TRBV12-4	TRBJ1-2	many	TGTGCCAGCACCTCATACTATGGCTACACCTTC	CASTSYYGYTF
TRBD2	TRBV7-9	TRBJ2-3	-	TGTGCCAGCAGCTTCCGGACTAGCGGGAGATTAGATACGCAGTATTTT	CASSFRTSGRLDTQYF
-	TRBV20-1	TRBJ2-5	many	TGCAGTGGTCAGGGTGCGTTTTTAGGAGAGACCCAGTACTTC	CSGQGAFLGETQYF
-	TRBV4-2	TRBJ2-3	few	TGTGCCAGCAGCCGCCGGTCTGACACAGATACGCAGTATTTT	CASSRRSDTDTQYF
-	TRBV5-1	TRBJ2-7	few	TGCGCCAGCAAACGGACATCAATCGACGCATTAAACTTC	CASKRTSIDALNF
-	TRBV29-1	TRBJ2-5	many	TGCAGCGTTGGGACATCGACCCAGTACTTC	CSVGTSTQYF
-	TRBV5-4	TRBJ2-1	few	TGTGCCAGCAGCTTACAGCACAATGAGCAGTTCTTC	CASSLQHNEQFF
TRBD1	TRBV28	TRBJ1-1	-	TGTGCCAGCAGTACACCCCGGGACAGGGCCCCCGAAGCTTTCTTT	CASSTPRDRAPEAFF
TRBD2	TRBV12-3/TRBV12-4	TRBJ2-3	many	TGTGCCAGCAGTCCCCGGGGGGTGGACACAGATACGCAGTATTTT	CASSPRGVDTDTQYF
TRBD2	TRBV20-1	TRBJ2-3	few	TGCAGTGCTCCCCAGGGTAGCGGGAGTGCAGATACGCAGTATTTT	CSAPQGSGSADTQYF
TRBD2	TRBV20-1	TRBJ2-3	-	TGCAGTGCTAGAGATGTCCGGGAGGGCATAGATACGCAGTATTTT	CSARDVREGIDTQYF